This T cell receptor beta chain was identified during a study of cytomegalovirus exposure and HLA in healthy donors. The PCR ran on 60 Vbeta and 13 Jbeta primers. Clones were read by immunoSEQ multiplex PCR, and TCRdb kept only the in-frame ones, dropping some. Of some 130,000 clones listed, 74% are singletons. CDR3 size: 18 residues. V was pared by 4 bases and J by 2 bases, with 17 bases of the junction left unmatched. Germline V gene data show CDR1 as SGHDT and CDR2 as YYEEEE. Points from the study as a whole: For most TCR beta V segments, an earlier analysis put the productive rate at about 87% or about 30% of the time. Some V segments, TRBV6-2 and TRBV6-3 among them, were indistinguishable and were therefore excluded.

As concerns this clone: Its antigen is unknown.

The sequenced material came from PBMCs. The clonotype originates from a woman aged 50 to 60 in good health and CMV-seropositive. The chain uses TRBV5-6 and TRBJ2-7; 8 bases agree with TRBD1. CDR3 sequence (DNA): TGTGCCAGCAGCCACGGGACAGGTTCGGTTGGGAGCGCCTACGAGCAGTACTTC. Its translation is CASSHGTGSVGSAYEQYF. Supplemented by reference TRBV5-6 and TRBJ2-7, the full variable domain reads DAGVTQSPTHLIKTRGQQVTLRCSPKSGHDTVSWYQQALGQGPQFIFQYYEEEERQRGNFPDRFSGHQFPNYSSELNVNALLLGDSALYLCASSHGTGSVGSAYEQYFGPGTRLTVT.